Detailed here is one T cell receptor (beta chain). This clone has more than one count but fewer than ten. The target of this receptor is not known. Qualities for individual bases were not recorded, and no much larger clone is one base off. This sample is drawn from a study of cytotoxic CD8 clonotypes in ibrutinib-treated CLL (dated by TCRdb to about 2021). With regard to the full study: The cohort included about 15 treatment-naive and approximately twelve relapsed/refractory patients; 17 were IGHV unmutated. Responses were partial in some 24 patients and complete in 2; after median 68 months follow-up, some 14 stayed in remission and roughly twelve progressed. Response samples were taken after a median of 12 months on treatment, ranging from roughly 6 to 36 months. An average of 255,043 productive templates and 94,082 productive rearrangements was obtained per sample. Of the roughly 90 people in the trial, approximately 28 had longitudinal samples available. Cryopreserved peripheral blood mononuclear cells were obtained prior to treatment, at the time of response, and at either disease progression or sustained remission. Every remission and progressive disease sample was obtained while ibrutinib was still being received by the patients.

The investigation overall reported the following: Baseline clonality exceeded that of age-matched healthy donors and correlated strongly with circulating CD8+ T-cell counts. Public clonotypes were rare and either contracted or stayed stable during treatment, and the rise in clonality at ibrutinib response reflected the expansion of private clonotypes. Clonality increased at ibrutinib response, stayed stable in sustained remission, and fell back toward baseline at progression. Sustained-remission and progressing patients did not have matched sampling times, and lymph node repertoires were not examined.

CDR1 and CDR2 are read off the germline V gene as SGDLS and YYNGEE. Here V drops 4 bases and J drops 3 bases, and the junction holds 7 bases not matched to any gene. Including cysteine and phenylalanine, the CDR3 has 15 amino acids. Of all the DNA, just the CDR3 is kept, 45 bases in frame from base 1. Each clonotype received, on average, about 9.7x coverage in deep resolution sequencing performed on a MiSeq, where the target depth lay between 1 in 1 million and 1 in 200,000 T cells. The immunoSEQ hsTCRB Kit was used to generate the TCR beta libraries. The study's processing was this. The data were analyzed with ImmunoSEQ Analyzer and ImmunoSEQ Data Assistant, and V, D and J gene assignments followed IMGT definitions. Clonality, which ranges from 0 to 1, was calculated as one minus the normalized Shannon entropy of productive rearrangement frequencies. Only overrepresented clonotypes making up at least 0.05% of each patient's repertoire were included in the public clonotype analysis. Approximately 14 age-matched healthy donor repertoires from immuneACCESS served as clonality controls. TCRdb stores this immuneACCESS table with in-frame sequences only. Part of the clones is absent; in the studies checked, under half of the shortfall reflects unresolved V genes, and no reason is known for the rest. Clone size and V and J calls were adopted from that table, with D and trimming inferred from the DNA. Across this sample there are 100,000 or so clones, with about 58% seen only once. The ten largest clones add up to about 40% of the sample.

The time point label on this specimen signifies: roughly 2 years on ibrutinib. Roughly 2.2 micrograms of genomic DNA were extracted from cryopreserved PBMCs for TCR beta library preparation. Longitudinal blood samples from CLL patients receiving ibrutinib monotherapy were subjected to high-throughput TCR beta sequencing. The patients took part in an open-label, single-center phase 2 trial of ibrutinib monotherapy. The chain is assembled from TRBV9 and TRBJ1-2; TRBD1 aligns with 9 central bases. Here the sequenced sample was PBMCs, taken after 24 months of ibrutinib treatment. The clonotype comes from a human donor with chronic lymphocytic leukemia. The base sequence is TGTGCCAGCAGCCCCCGGACAGGGGACTACTATGGCTACACCTTC. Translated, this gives CASSPRTGDYYGYTF.